These 20 T cell receptor beta chains share one sample of origin, sequenced in a study of identical twins. MiXCR was run by TCRdb on the 5' RACE reads, yielding one entry per CDR3 protein. Seen here are roughly 710,000 distinct CDR3 sequences, roughly 6% observed once, and the top ten hold roughly 1.8%. The material sequenced was naive T cells sorted from blood. These receptor sequences come from a man aged 18 to 30 in good health.

V usage is TRBV19 and J usage is TRBJ2-2, with unresolved D. The CDR3 contains 12 residues. Trimming left V 3 bases short and J 7 bases short, with 6 bases between. Per germline, CDR1 LNHDA and CDR2 SQIVND (reference sequence). The CDR3: CASSISGGELFF. For the CDR3, the DNA is TGTGCCAGTAGTATTTCAGGCGGGGAGCTGTTTTTT.

This clonotype has a handful of counts. V and J are TRBV5-5 and TRBJ2-7; possible D gene TRBD2, 5 bases. V lost 0 bases and J 2 bases, leaving 12 bases between the germline ends. CDR1 and CDR2 (germline): SGHKS, YYEKEE (reference sequence). This CDR3 region has 15 residues. In nucleotides, the CDR3 is TGTGCCAGCAGCTTGGCACTAGATGCCACCTACGAGCAGTACGTC. As protein: CASSLALDATYEQYV.

This clonotype has ten or more counts. The chain joins TRBV18 to TRBJ2-7; possibly TRBD1 for D (6 bases). Per the germline V gene, CDR1 is KGHSH and CDR2 is LQKENI. Trimming cost V 3 bases and J 2 bases, with 14 bases left between them. The CDR3 extends over 15 amino acids. CDR3 DNA: TGTGCCAGCTCACCCTCAGCAGGGGCAGCCTACGAGCAGTACTTC. Protein product: CASSPSAGAAYEQYF. The full variable domain, rest sourced from reference TRBV18 and TRBJ2-7, is NAGVMQNPRHLVRRRGQEARLRCSPMKGHSHVYWYRQLPEEGLKFMVYLQKENIIDESGMPKERFSAEFPKEGPSILRIQQVVRGDSAAYFCASSPSAGAAYEQYFGPGTRLTVT.

This clonotype was found many times. The V call is TRBV7-3, the J call TRBJ2-1, with 8 bases that match TRBD2. The CDR3 runs 16 residues. With V trimmed by 4 bases and J by 8 bases, 13 bases remained unmatched. Germline V gives CDR1 SGHTA, CDR2 FQGTGA. CDR3: CASSSIGTSNFHEQFF. The CDR3 DNA follows: TGTGCCAGCAGCTCAATAGGGACTAGTAACTTCCATGAGCAGTTCTTC.

The chain combines TRBV12-3 or TRBV12-4 with TRBJ2-4, with D perhaps being TRBD1 or TRBD2 (6 bases each). This CDR3 contains 14 residues. Trimming shortened V by 7 bases and J by 7 bases, and 17 bases separated the two germline ends. The CDR3 sequence: CASTLKGGANIQYF. In DNA form, the CDR3 reads TGTGCCAGCACCTTAAAGGGGGGCGCGAACATTCAGTACTTC.

This clonotype was picked up a small number of times. The chain uses TRBV7-9 and TRBJ2-7; D is uncertain. The CDR3 has 15 residues. V lost 1 base, J lost 2 bases, and 12 bases lay in between. CDR1 and CDR2 from the germline V gene are SEHNR and FQNEAQ (reference sequence). This CDR3 reads CASSLGIDSTYEQYF. The CDR3 coding sequence is TGTGCCAGCAGCTTAGGGATAGACTCAACCTACGAGCAGTACTTC.

This clonotype was seen a few times. The chain links TRBV7-9 to TRBJ2-7; D may be TRBD2 (5 bases). The germline CDR1 and CDR2 sequences are SEHNR and FQNEAQ (reference sequence). The CDR3 has 16 amino acids. V lost 6 bases to trimming and J lost 3 bases, with 21 bases between them. DNA of the CDR3: TGTGCCAGCAGTTCCCGGGAACTCGAAGGCGGCTACGAGCAGTACTTC. As protein: CASSSRELEGGYEQYF. Full variable domain (missing parts from reference TRBV7-9 and TRBJ2-7): DTGVSQNPRHKITKRGQNVTFRCDPISEHNRLYWYRQTLGQGPEFLTYFQNEAQLEKSRLLSDRFSAERPKGSFSTLEIQRTEQGDSAMYLCASSSRELEGGYEQYFGPGTRLTVT.

This clonotype came up many times. The chain is built from TRBV5-1 and TRBJ2-1; TRBD1 is a possible D gene (5 bases). The CDR3 is 15 residues long. Germline V lookup: CDR1 SGHRS, CDR2 YFSETQ. Between the trimmed V and J ends, which lost 1 base and 2 bases, there was a span of 10 bases. This CDR3 is CASSLLGLTYNEQFF. As DNA, the CDR3 is TGCGCCAGCAGCTTGTTGGGGCTAACCTACAATGAGCAGTTCTTC.

This clonotype has a count of ten or more. The chain joins TRBV29-1 to TRBJ2-3; 10 bases line up with TRBD2. The CDR3 spans 13 residues. Germline V gene lookup returns CDR1 SQVTM and CDR2 ANQGSEA. V shed 7 bases and J 3 bases; nucleotides not matched to a gene: 4. Here the CDR3 reads CSASGRVTDTQYF. The CDR3, as DNA: TGCAGCGCCAGCGGGAGGGTAACAGATACGCAGTATTTT.

This clonotype was picked up a small number of times. V gene TRBV29-1 combines with J gene TRBJ2-2; the D gene is possibly TRBD1 (5 bases). The CDR3 totals 12 residues. The ends were cut back, 7 bases at V and 3 bases at J, with 9 bases in the middle. Germline V gene data show CDR1 as SQVTM and CDR2 as ANQGSEA. CDR3 in amino acids: CSAQGYTGELFF. CDR3 bases: TGCAGCGCCCAGGGTTACACCGGGGAGCTGTTTTTT.

This clonotype has at least ten counts. The rearrangement uses TRBV27 and TRBJ2-3, with unresolved D. This CDR3 contains 13 residues. The V and J ends lost 6 bases and 0 bases respectively, with 7 bases between them. Germline-derived CDR1 and CDR2 are MNHEY and SMNVEV (reference sequence). CDR3 region: CASRRTSTDTQYF. Here the CDR3 DNA reads TGTGCCAGCAGACGTACTAGCACAGATACGCAGTATTTT.

This clonotype was observed at least ten times. The chain joins TRBV7-2 to TRBJ1-4; maybe TRBD1 (6 bases). Trimming shortened V by 5 bases and J by 8 bases, and 12 bases separated the two germline ends. The germline CDR1 and CDR2 sequences are SGHTA and FQGNSA. The CDR3 length is 13 residues. DNA of the CDR3: TGTGCCAGCAGCGGGGCAGGGGAGGAAAAACTGTTTTTT. This translates into CASSGAGEEKLFF.

This clonotype was seen many times. V gene TRBV27 combines with J gene TRBJ2-2, with TRBD1 as a possible D gene (5 bases). V dropped 3 bases and J dropped 1 base, with 9 bases sitting between them. Germline-derived CDR1 and CDR2 are MNHEY and SMNVEV (reference sequence). The CDR3 spans 15 residues. DNA for the CDR3: TGTGCCAGCAGTTTGACAGTTGAGAACACCGGGGAGCTGTTTTTT. Residues: CASSLTVENTGELFF.

This clonotype was found a few times. V usage is TRBV6-2 or TRBV6-3 and J usage is TRBJ2-7, with TRBD2 identical over 12 bases. Per the germline V gene, CDR1 is MNHEY and CDR2 is SVGEGT. The V gene end was trimmed by 5 bases and the J gene end by 4 bases; junction bases not matched to a gene: 6. This CDR3 has 15 residues. The CDR3 region has the DNA TGTGCCAGCAGTACCGGACTAGCGGGATTTTACGAGCAGTACTTC. Protein sequence: CASSTGLAGFYEQYF.

This sequence joins TRBV11-2 and TRBJ2-5; D is possibly TRBD1 or TRBD2 (5 bases each). Deletions cut 5 bases from V and 5 bases from J, with 12 bases between. The CDR3 is 13 amino acids. Germline V gene data show CDR1 as SGHAT and CDR2 as FQNNGV. The CDR3 spells CASSTRGWETQYF. CDR3 coding DNA: TGTGCCAGCAGCACTCGGGGCTGGGAGACCCAGTACTTC.

This clonotype has a count of ten or more. V gene TRBV12-3 or TRBV12-4 combines with J gene TRBJ1-1; D call uncertain. CDR3 length: 14 residues. Trimming stripped 1 base from V and 3 bases from J, with 9 bases between. CDR3 region: CASSLDPGYTEAFF. For the CDR3, the DNA is TGTGCCAGCAGTTTAGATCCGGGGTACACTGAAGCTTTCTTT.

This clonotype was detected a few times. The CDR3: CSVQQRSGSQETQYF. In nucleotides, the CDR3 is TGCAGTGTTCAACAGAGGTCGGGGAGCCAAGAGACCCAGTACTTC. The chain has TRBV20-1 and TRBJ2-5, with D perhaps TRBD2 (5 bases). With 7 bases removed from V and 1 base from J, the gap between germline ends came to 19 bases. The CDR3 is made up of 15 amino acids. Looked up from germline, CDR1 is DFQATT and CDR2 is SNEGSKA (reference sequence).

A few counts support this clonotype. The chain uses TRBV28 and TRBJ2-3; 10 nucleotides agree with TRBD2. After removal of 5 bases from V and 4 bases from J, the junction contained 12 bases not matched to a gene. The germline V gene encodes CDR1 MDHEN and CDR2 SYDVKM. The CDR3 runs 17 residues. DNA of the CDR3: TGTGCCAGCAGTCCTCGAGTGGGACTAGCGAACGCAGATACGCAGTATTTT. Its protein product is CASSPRVGLANADTQYF.

This clonotype occurred many times. This rearrangement joins TRBV9 to TRBJ2-3; 7 nucleotides align to TRBD2. Germline CDR1 and CDR2: SGDLS and YYNGEE. The V gene end was trimmed by 1 base and the J gene end by 0 bases; junction bases not matched to a gene: 8. The CDR3 length is 17 residues. Written as DNA, the CDR3 is TGTGCCAGCAGCGTACAACGAGCGGGGCCTAGCACAGATACGCAGTATTTT. Translating gives CASSVQRAGPSTDTQYF.

This clonotype was seen a handful of times. One end of the junction varies from germline; a read error may be responsible. The chain employs TRBV11-1 and TRBJ2-2; TRBD1 might be the D (6 bases). Germline lookup yields CDR1 SGHAT and CDR2 FQDESV (reference sequence). The CDR3 is made up of 18 amino acids. The CDR3 region is CLPDSDRILGFNTGELFF. The DNA of the CDR3 is TGCCTACCAGACTCCGACAGGATACTTGGGTTTAACACCGGGGAGCTGTTTTTT.